These 18 T cell receptor beta chains were sequenced from one sample in a study of post-analysis software for immune sequencing data. Broader study findings: Roughly 5 TRBV segments, including TRBV5-6, TRBV5-1 and TRBV20-1, were more frequent in patients than controls.

What these receptors recognize is not known. Sequencing libraries made from TCR beta cDNA carried unique molecular identifiers. TCRdb re-analysed the PCR reads in MiXCR, keeping a single row per CDR3 protein. The sample holds approximately 770,000 distinct CDR3 sequences, 46% seen once. The specimen was blood. The receptor set was obtained from a girl aged 5-17 years with multiple sclerosis.

The chain combines TRBV4-3 with TRBJ2-1; 7 bases line up with TRBD2. The CDR3 totals 16 residues. The germline gives CDR1 LGHNA, CDR2 YSLEER. After removal of 0 bases from V and 4 bases from J, the junction contained 6 bases not matched to a gene. Here the CDR3 DNA reads TGCGCCAGCAGCCAAGAATCCGGGAGGCGATACAATGAGCAGTTCTTC. Encoded protein: CASSQESGRRYNEQFF.

The chain recombines TRBV6-5 with TRBJ2-5; 8 bases match TRBD1. Germline trimming cut 6 bases from V and 4 bases from J; bases unmatched to any gene: 4. CDR1 and CDR2 from the germline V gene are MNHEY and SVGAGI. This CDR3 is 13 amino acids long. The CDR3 region is CASRTTGGETQYF. CDR3 DNA: TGTGCCAGCAGAACCACAGGGGGAGAGACCCAGTACTTC.

The chain employs TRBV20-1 and TRBJ2-1; D remains unclear. CDR3 size: 17 residues. In germline, CDR1 is DFQATT, CDR2 SNEGSKA (reference sequence). The V gene lost 3 bases and the J gene lost 6 bases, with 24 bases spanning the gap. CDR3 DNA: TGCAGTGCTAGTGCGGTGGAAGGGCGTGCCGATTTCAATGAGCAGTTCTTC. It yields the protein CSASAVEGRADFNEQFF.

In this sample, this clonotype turned up many times. The J gene is TRBJ2-7, the V gene TRBV5-1; 10 positions match TRBD2. Germline V CDR1 and CDR2: SGHRS, YFSETQ. There are 15 residues in the CDR3. The ends lost 2 bases at V and 4 bases at J; junction bases unmatched: 6. Here the CDR3 reads CASSFTSGRGYEQYF. The CDR3 DNA reads as TGCGCCAGCAGCTTTACCAGCGGGAGGGGATACGAGCAGTACTTC.

The chain combines TRBV12-3 or TRBV12-4 with TRBJ1-2; the D is unclear. Trimming took 5 bases from V and 7 from J, leaving 14 bases between them. The CDR3 sequence is 13 residues long. CDR3 nucleotides: TGTGCCAGCAGTCCCCTAGCCCATCTTGGCTACACCTTC. Residues: CASSPLAHLGYTF.

The chain employs TRBV11-1 and TRBJ2-6, with 8 bases identical to TRBD1. The length of the CDR3 is 16 residues. The V and J ends lost 5 bases and 0 bases, in that order; junction bases with no gene match: 3. Looked up from germline, CDR1 is SGHAT and CDR2 is FQDESV (reference sequence). CDR3 region: CASSLTGVSGANVLTF. For the CDR3, the DNA is TGTGCCAGCAGCCTGACAGGGGTCTCTGGGGCCAACGTCCTGACTTTC.

This clonotype was detected only a few times. The V call is TRBV7-8, the J call TRBJ2-6; 7 nucleotides match TRBD1. Per the germline V gene, CDR1 is SGHVS and CDR2 is FQNEAQ. The CDR3 totals 18 residues. Trimming cost V 4 bases and J 0 bases; bases outside gene matches: 9. The CDR3 DNA sequence: TGTGCCAGCAGCTCAGGGGGACAGATCAGCTCTGGGGCCAACGTCCTGACTTTC. It specifies CASSSGGQISSGANVLTF.

The rearrangement links TRBV12-3 or TRBV12-4 to TRBJ2-7, with 7 bases aligning to TRBD1. The CDR3 is 13 residues long. Trimming at V came to 7 bases and at J to 4 bases, leaving 7 bases not matched to a gene. The CDR3 reads CASTGSQGYEQYF. The DNA for the CDR3 is TGTGCCAGCACCGGGTCACAGGGGTACGAGCAGTACTTC.

This clonotype came up a few times. J is TRBJ2-1 and V is TRBV29-1; D is perhaps TRBD1 or TRBD2 (5 bases each). The V end lost 1 base, the J end lost 8 bases, and 18 bases lay between the germline ends. Germline V lookup: CDR1 SQVTM, CDR2 ANQGSEA. This CDR3 region has 15 residues. The CDR3 region has the DNA TGCAGCGTTGAAGCCTATCCGGGGCCAAGGGATGAGCAGTTCTTC. This gives the protein CSVEAYPGPRDEQFF.

This clonotype was seen only a few times. The rearrangement uses TRBV6-2 or TRBV6-3 and TRBJ2-5, with a tentative D call TRBD2 (6 bases). Germline V gene data show CDR1 as MNHEY and CDR2 as SVGEGT. The CDR3 totals 12 residues. Trimming removed 0 bases from V and 11 bases from J, with 10 bases in between. The chain's CDR3 is CASSYSTGEQYF. The CDR3 DNA follows: TGTGCCAGCAGTTACTCTACGGGGGAGCAGTACTTC.

V usage is TRBV24-1 and J usage is TRBJ1-1, with D perhaps matching TRBD1 (6 bases). The germline CDR1 and CDR2 sequences are KGHDR and SFDVKD. CDR3 length: 12 residues. V dropped 9 bases and J dropped 1 base, with 8 bases sitting between them. CDR3 bases: TGTGCCACCCGGGGACAGAACACTGAAGCTTTCTTT. It yields the protein CATRGQNTEAFF.

This rearrangement joins TRBV6-2 or TRBV6-3 to TRBJ2-5, with D possibly matching TRBD2 (6 bases). V was cut by 2 bases and J by 1 base, with 14 bases left in between. Germline V gene lookup returns CDR1 MNHEY and CDR2 SVGEGT. The CDR3 contains 16 residues. CDR3 in amino acids: CASSYPRLGSQETQYF. The CDR3 DNA reads TGTGCCAGCAGTTACCCTCGACTAGGATCCCAAGAGACCCAGTACTTC.

The rearrangement joins TRBV20-1 to TRBJ2-1, with TRBD2 matching 8 bases. Germline CDR1 DFQATT, CDR2 SNEGSKA (reference sequence). J lost 3 bases, V lost 0 bases, and 13 bases had no gene match. The CDR3 is 18 amino acids. DNA for the CDR3: TGCAGTGCTAGAGATAGATCTAGCGGGCGAACCTACTACAATGAGCAGTTCTTC. It specifies CSARDRSSGRTYYNEQFF.

The chain employs TRBV27 and TRBJ2-1; D uncertain. V shed 8 bases and J shed 7 bases, with 9 bases lying between them. CDR3 size: 11 residues. Germline-derived CDR1 and CDR2 are MNHEY and SMNVEV (reference sequence). CDR3 region: CASVGLNEQFF. The CDR3 bases are TGTGCCAGCGTCGGCCTGAATGAGCAGTTCTTC.

This chain links TRBV7-2 with TRBJ1-5, with D uncertain. Trimming left V 5 bases short and J 7 bases short, with 15 bases between. This CDR3 is built from 14 residues. Germline V CDR1 and CDR2: SGHTA, FQGNSA. CDR3 DNA sequence: TGTGCCAGCAGCCCCGCTACTGCCGGGCAGCCCCAGCATTTT. It yields the protein CASSPATAGQPQHF.

The chain carries TRBV29-1 and TRBJ2-4; D tentatively fits TRBD1 or TRBD2 (5 bases each). Germline CDR1 is SQVTM and CDR2 is ANQGSEA. V lost 4 bases and J lost 6, with 10 bases in between. CDR3 length: 12 residues. This chain's CDR3 is CSVVLGTNIQYF. The CDR3 DNA reads TGCAGCGTTGTACTGGGGACAAACATTCAGTACTTC.

The J gene is TRBJ2-4, the V gene TRBV11-2; TRBD2 agrees at 7 bases. This CDR3 is built from 13 residues. J lost 11 bases, V lost 0 bases, and 4 bases had no gene match. Germline V CDR1 and CDR2: SGHAT, FQNNGV. CDR3 sequence reads: CASSLEPSGLQYF. The CDR3 nucleotides are TGTGCCAGCAGCTTAGAGCCTAGCGGCCTTCAGTACTTC.

The J gene is TRBJ2-1, the V gene TRBV20-1; 10 bases are a match to TRBD1. Germline V lookup: CDR1 DFQATT, CDR2 SNEGSKA (reference sequence). This CDR3 comprises 15 residues. With V trimmed by 6 bases and J by 6 bases, 11 bases remained unmatched. DNA for the CDR3: TGCAGTGCACCACCGGGACAGGGGAATAGCAATGAGCAGTTCTTC. This gives the protein CSAPPGQGNSNEQFF.